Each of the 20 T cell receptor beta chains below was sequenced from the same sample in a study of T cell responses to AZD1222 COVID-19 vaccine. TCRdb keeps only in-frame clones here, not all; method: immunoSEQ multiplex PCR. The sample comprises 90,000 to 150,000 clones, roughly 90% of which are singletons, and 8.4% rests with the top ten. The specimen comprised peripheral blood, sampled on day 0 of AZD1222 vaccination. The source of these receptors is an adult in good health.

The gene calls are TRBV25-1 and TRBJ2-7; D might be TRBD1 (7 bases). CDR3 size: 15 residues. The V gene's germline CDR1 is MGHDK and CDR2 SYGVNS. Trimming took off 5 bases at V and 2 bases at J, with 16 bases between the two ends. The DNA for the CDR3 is TGTGCCAGCAGTCAGATCCAGGGGGGTACCTACGAGCAGTACTTC. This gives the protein CASSQIQGGTYEQYF.

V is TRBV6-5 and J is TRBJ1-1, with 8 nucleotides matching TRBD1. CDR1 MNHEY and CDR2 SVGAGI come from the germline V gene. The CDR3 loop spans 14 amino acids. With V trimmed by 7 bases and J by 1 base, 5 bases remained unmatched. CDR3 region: CASTYRGKNTEAFF. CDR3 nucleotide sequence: TGTGCCAGCACCTACAGGGGGAAGAACACTGAAGCTTTCTTT.

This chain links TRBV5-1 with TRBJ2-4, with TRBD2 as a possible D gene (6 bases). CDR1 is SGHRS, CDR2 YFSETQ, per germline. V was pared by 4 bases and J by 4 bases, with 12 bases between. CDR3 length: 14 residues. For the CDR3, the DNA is TGCGCCAGCAGCGACGCCGGGACTAAAAACATTCAGTACTTC. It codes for CASSDAGTKNIQYF.

DNA of the CDR3: TGTGCCTGGCCGGGCCTGAGGGGAAGAGGCTACACCTTC. Residues: CAWPGLRGRGYTF. This chain uses TRBV30 with TRBJ1-2, with D perhaps TRBD1 (5 bases). Germline V gene sequence: CDR1 GTSNPN, CDR2 SVGIG (reference sequence). V lost 5 bases and J lost 8, with 18 bases in between. CDR3 size: 13 residues.

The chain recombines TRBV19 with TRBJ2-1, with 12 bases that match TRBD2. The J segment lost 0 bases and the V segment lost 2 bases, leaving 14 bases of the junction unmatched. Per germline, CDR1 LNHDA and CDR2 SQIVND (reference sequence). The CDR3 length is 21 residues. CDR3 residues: CASSIRGLAGGPVFSYNEQFF. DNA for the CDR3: TGTGCCAGTAGTATAAGGGGGCTAGCGGGAGGGCCGGTTTTCTCCTACAATGAGCAGTTCTTC.

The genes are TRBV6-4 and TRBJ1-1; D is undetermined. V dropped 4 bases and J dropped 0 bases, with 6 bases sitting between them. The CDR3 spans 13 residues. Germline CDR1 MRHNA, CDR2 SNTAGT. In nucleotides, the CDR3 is TGTGCCAGCAGTGCGGAAATGAACACTGAAGCTTTCTTT. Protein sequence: CASSAEMNTEAFF.

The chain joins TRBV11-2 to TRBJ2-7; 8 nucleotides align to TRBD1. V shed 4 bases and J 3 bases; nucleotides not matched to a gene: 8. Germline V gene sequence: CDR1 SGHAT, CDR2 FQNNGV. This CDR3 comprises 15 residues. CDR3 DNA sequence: TGTGCCAGCAGCTCTTACCAACAGGGGGGCTACGAGCAGTACTTC. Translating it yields CASSSYQQGGYEQYF.

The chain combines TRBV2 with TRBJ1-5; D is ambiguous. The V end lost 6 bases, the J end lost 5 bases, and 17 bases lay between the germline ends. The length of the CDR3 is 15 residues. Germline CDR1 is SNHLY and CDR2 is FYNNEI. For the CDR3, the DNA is TGTGCCAGCAGCCCCAAGGGTCGGTCAGATCAGCCCCAGCATTTT. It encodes CASSPKGRSDQPQHF.

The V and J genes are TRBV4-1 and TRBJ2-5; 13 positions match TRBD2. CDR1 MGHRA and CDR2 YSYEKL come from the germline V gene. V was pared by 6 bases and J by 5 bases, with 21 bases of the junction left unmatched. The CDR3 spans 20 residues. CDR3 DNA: TGCGCCAGCAGTACCCCCCGAGGGACTAGCGGGGAGCCACTTCAGGAGACCCAGTACTTC. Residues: CASSTPRGTSGEPLQETQYF.

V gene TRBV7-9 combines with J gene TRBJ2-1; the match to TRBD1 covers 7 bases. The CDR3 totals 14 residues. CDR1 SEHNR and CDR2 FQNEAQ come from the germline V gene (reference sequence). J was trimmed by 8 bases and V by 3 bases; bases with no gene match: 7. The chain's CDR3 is CASSFRGGQDEQFF. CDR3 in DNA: TGTGCCAGCAGCTTTAGGGGTGGACAGGATGAGCAGTTCTTC.

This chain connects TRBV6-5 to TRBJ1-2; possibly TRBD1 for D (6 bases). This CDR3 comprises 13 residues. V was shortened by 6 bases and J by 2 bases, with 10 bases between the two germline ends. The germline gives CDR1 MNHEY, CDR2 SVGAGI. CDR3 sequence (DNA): TGTGCCAGCAGCCGAGGGGGGAACTATGGCTACACCTTC. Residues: CASSRGGNYGYTF.

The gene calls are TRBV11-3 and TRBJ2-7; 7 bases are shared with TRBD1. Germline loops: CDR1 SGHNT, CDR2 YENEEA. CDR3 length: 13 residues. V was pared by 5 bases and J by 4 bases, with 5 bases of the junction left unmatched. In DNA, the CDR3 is TGTGCCAGCAGCGACCGGGACAGATACGAGCAGTACTTC. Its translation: CASSDRDRYEQYF.

Here the CDR3 DNA reads TGTGCCAGCAGCTTTGCGGGGAGCTCCTACGAGCAGTACTTC. Its protein product is CASSFAGSSYEQYF. The chain recombines TRBV7-2 with TRBJ2-7; weak D call: TRBD2 (6 bases). This CDR3 comprises 14 residues. V was clipped by 3 bases and J by 0 bases, with 9 bases between them. CDR1 and CDR2 from the germline V gene are SGHTA and FQGNSA.

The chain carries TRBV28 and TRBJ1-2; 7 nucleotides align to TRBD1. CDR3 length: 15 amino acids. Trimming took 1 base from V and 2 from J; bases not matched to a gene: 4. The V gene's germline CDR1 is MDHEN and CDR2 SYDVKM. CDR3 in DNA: TGTGCCAGCAGTTTATTGGGACAGCTGAACTATGGCTACACCTTC. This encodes CASSLLGQLNYGYTF.

The CDR3, as DNA: TGCAGCGTTGAGGGACTGGAATCCTACAATGAGCAGTTCTTC. It specifies CSVEGLESYNEQFF. J is TRBJ2-1 and V is TRBV29-1, with D perhaps matching TRBD2 (6 bases). Germline CDR1 SQVTM, CDR2 ANQGSEA. The CDR3 runs to 14 residues. The V end was cut by 3 bases, the J end by 1 base, with 10 bases between.

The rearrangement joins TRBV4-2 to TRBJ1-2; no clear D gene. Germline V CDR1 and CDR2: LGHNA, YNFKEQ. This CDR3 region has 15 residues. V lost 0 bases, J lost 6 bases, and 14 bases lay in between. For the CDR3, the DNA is TGTGCCAGCAGCCAAGATCTACGGCAGGACGATGGCTACACCTTC. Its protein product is CASSQDLRQDDGYTF.

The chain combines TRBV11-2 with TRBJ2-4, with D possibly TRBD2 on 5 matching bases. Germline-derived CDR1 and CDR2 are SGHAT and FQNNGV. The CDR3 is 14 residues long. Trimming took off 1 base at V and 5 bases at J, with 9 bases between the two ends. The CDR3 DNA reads TGTGCCAGCAGCTTAGGAGGGATAGAAAACATTCAGTACTTC. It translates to CASSLGGIENIQYF.

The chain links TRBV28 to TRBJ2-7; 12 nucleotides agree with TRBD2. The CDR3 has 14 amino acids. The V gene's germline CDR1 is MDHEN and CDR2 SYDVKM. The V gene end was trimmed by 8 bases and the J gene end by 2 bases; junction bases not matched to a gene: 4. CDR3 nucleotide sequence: TGTGCCAGCTGTCTAGCGGGAGGGCCCTACGAGCAGTACTTC. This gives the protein CASCLAGGPYEQYF.

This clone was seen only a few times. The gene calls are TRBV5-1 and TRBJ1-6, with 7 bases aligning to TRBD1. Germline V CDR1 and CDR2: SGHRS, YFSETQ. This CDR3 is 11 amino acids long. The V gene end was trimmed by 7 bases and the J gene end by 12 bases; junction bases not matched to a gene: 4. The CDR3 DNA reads TGCGCCAGCGACAGGGACAAACCCCTCCACTTT. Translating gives CASDRDKPLHF.

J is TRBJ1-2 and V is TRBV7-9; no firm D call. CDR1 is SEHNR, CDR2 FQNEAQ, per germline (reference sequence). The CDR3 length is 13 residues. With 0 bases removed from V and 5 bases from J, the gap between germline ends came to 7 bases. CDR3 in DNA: TGTGCCAGCAGCTTAGCGCCTCAGTATGGCTACACCTTC. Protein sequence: CASSLAPQYGYTF.